The 13 T cell receptor beta chains below come from one sample, sequenced in a study of cytomegalovirus exposure and HLA in healthy donors. It was with 60 Vbeta and 13 Jbeta primers that the PCR ran. Clones were read by immunoSEQ multiplex PCR, and TCRdb kept only the in-frame ones, dropping some. The clone table shows about 160,000 clones, with the ten largest holding 1% to 1.5%. Material for sequencing was PBMCs. These receptors all stem from a woman in her sixties or seventies in good health and CMV-seronegative.

V and J are TRBV2 and TRBJ2-1; 7 bases line up with TRBD2. The V gene end was trimmed by 6 bases and the J gene end by 8 bases; junction bases not matched to a gene: 10. The CDR3 extends over 14 amino acids. Germline loops: CDR1 SNHLY, CDR2 FYNNEI. CDR3 protein: CASSEVGRADEQFF. The DNA for the CDR3 is TGTGCCAGCAGCGAGGTGGGGAGGGCCGATGAGCAGTTCTTC.

This rearrangement joins TRBV6-1 to TRBJ2-3, with 12 bases identical to TRBD2. CDR1 MNHNS and CDR2 SASEGT come from the germline V gene. With V trimmed by 4 bases and J by 1 base, 9 bases remained unmatched. The CDR3 runs 18 residues. As DNA, the CDR3 is TGTGCCAGCAGTGGGACTAGCGGGACTATAGCTGGCACAGATACGCAGTATTTT. This sequence encodes CASSGTSGTIAGTDTQYF.

The V call is TRBV19, the J call TRBJ2-1; maybe TRBD2 (6 bases). Trimming took 3 bases from V and 8 from J, leaving 11 bases between them. CDR1 is LNHDA and CDR2 is SQIVND in the germline V gene (reference sequence). The CDR3 loop spans 13 amino acids. CDR3 protein: CASSIGGNDEQFF. For the CDR3, the DNA is TGTGCCAGTAGTATTGGAGGGAACGATGAGCAGTTCTTC.

The rearrangement joins TRBV19 to TRBJ1-3, with D possibly TRBD1 on 5 matching bases. Trimming took 1 base from V and 0 from J, leaving 13 bases between them. The length of the CDR3 is 17 residues. CDR1 LNHDA and CDR2 SQIVND come from the germline V gene (reference sequence). Here the CDR3 DNA reads TGTGCCAGTAGTATAGTTCCCTCGACAGTCTCTGGAAACACCATATATTTT. This codes for CASSIVPSTVSGNTIYF. The whole variable domain, filled in from reference TRBV19 and TRBJ1-3, reads DGGITQSPKYLFRKEGQNVTLSCEQNLNHDAMYWYRQDPGQGLRLIYYSQIVNDFQKGDIAEGYSVSREKKESFPLTVTSAQKNPTAFYLCASSIVPSTVSGNTIYFGEGSWLTVV.

CDR3 nucleotide sequence: TGCGCCAGCAGCCAAGGGAGCGGAGGTTCCGGGGAGCTGTTTTTT. It is translated as CASSQGSGGSGELFF. V gene TRBV4-1 combines with J gene TRBJ2-2, with D maybe TRBD2 (5 bases). The CDR3 has 15 residues. Trimming shortened V by 1 base and J by 6 bases, and 12 bases separated the two germline ends. CDR1 and CDR2 from the germline V gene are MGHRA and YSYEKL.

The chain joins TRBV27 to TRBJ2-5; D is possibly TRBD2 (6 bases). V was shortened by 4 bases and J by 5 bases, with 11 bases between the two germline ends. The germline CDR1 and CDR2 sequences are MNHEY and SMNVEV (reference sequence). The CDR3 has 13 residues. This chain's CDR3 is CASSSRLDETQYF. In nucleotides, the CDR3 is TGTGCCAGCAGTTCTCGACTAGATGAGACCCAGTACTTC.

The chain has TRBV9 and TRBJ1-2, with D possibly being TRBD1 (6 bases). There are 13 residues in the CDR3. V was clipped by 4 bases and J by 3 bases, with 10 bases between them. CDR1 and CDR2 (germline): SGDLS, YYNGEE. CDR3 in amino acids: CASSPHRDYGYTF. The CDR3 DNA is TGTGCCAGCAGCCCCCACAGGGACTATGGCTACACCTTC.

This chain uses TRBV7-8 with TRBJ1-2, with D possibly being TRBD1 (6 bases). Trimming removed 4 bases at V and 3 bases at J, with 9 bases between. This CDR3 has 13 amino acids. Germline CDR1 and CDR2: SGHVS and FQNEAQ. DNA of the CDR3: TGTGCCAGCAGCTCCCGACAGGACTATGGCTACACCTTC. Residues: CASSSRQDYGYTF.

This chain connects TRBV2 to TRBJ2-7; the D gene is possibly TRBD2 (6 bases). Germline V CDR1 and CDR2: SNHLY, FYNNEI. The CDR3 spans 14 residues. The V end lost 8 bases, the J end lost 6 bases, and 20 bases lay between the germline ends. As DNA, the CDR3 is TGTGCCAGCCTCCTCGAGGAGGGAGCTGCCGAGCAGTACTTC. Amino acid sequence: CASLLEEGAAEQYF.

J is TRBJ2-1 and V is TRBV4-1; TRBD2 is a possible D gene (6 bases). Germline CDR1 reads MGHRA; CDR2 reads YSYEKL. V shed 3 bases and J shed 4 bases, with 13 bases lying between them. CDR3 length: 15 amino acids. CDR3 sequence (DNA): TGCGCCAGCAGCCACCGGCGGGATTTTTACAATGAGCAGTTCTTC. Translating it yields CASSHRRDFYNEQFF.

The chain joins TRBV7-9 to TRBJ1-1; perhaps TRBD1 as D (6 bases). This CDR3 contains 14 residues. V was trimmed by 6 bases and J by 4 bases, leaving 15 bases between them. The germline V gene has CDR1 SEHNR and CDR2 FQNEAQ (reference sequence). CDR3 region: CASSYQTGFTEAFF. CDR3 DNA: TGTGCCAGCAGTTACCAGACAGGCTTCACTGAAGCTTTCTTT. Full variable domain (outside the CDR3, taken from reference TRBV7-9 and TRBJ1-1): DTGVSQNPRHKITKRGQNVTFRCDPISEHNRLYWYRQTLGQGPEFLTYFQNEAQLEKSRLLSDRFSAERPKGSFSTLEIQRTEQGDSAMYLCASSYQTGFTEAFFGQGTRLTVV.

V and J are TRBV5-1 and TRBJ2-7; 9 positions agree with TRBD2. V lost 0 bases and J lost 5; bases outside the gene matches: 3. The CDR3 loop spans 14 amino acids. CDR1 and CDR2 from the germline V gene are SGHRS and YFSETQ. The CDR3 DNA reads as TGCGCCAGCAGCTTGGTAGCGGGAGCCCACGAGCAGTACTTC. Its translation is CASSLVAGAHEQYF.

The V and J genes are TRBV7-9 and TRBJ1-1; the match to TRBD1 covers 8 bases. In germline, CDR1 is SEHNR, CDR2 FQNEAQ (reference sequence). J gave up 3 bases and V 5 bases, and 2 bases lay outside the gene matches. The CDR3 covers 13 residues. The CDR3 coding sequence is TGTGCCAGCAGCACACAGGGGGACACTGAAGCTTTCTTT. Protein sequence: CASSTQGDTEAFF. The whole variable domain, remainder taken from reference TRBV7-9 and TRBJ1-1, is DTGVSQNPRHKITKRGQNVTFRCDPISEHNRLYWYRQTLGQGPEFLTYFQNEAQLEKSRLLSDRFSAERPKGSFSTLEIQRTEQGDSAMYLCASSTQGDTEAFFGQGTRLTVV.